This T cell receptor (beta chain) was retrieved from a study of blood T cell repertoires in COVID-19. Sequencing was performed with immunoSEQ multiplex PCR; in TCRdb, only in-frame clones are kept and a portion is missing. The sample holds a few hundred thousand clones, 75% to 90% seen once. The CDR3 is 15 residues long. Germline lookup yields CDR1 LGHNA and CDR2 YNFKEQ. Trimming removed 1 base from V and 1 base from J, with 11 bases in between. The specimen sequenced was PBMCs or T cells enriched from blood (not recorded which). The TCR comes from a woman aged 25 to 39 who had been exposed to COVID-19. The chain uses TRBV4-2 and TRBJ2-7, with D possibly matching TRBD2 (6 bases). For the CDR3, the DNA is TGTGCCAGCAGCCAAGCTAGGGACTCGTCCTACGAGCAGTACTTC. This translates into CASSQARDSSYEQYF.